The entry below describes one T cell receptor beta chain. Its specificity is unknown. PCR involved 60 Vbeta and 13 Jbeta primers. Sequencing was performed with immunoSEQ multiplex PCR; in TCRdb, only in-frame clones are kept and a portion is missing. The repertoire consists of 200,000 to 250,000 clones, with around 73% occurring once and the leading ten covering about 3.8%. Per the germline V gene, CDR1 is MNHEY and CDR2 is SMNVEV (reference sequence). The CDR3 is 16 amino acids. The sample comes from a study of cytomegalovirus exposure and HLA in healthy donors. General observations from the study: Later work associated roughly 17,000 TCR beta sequences with HLA alleles at 0.05 false discovery rate. In an earlier analysis, most TCR beta V segments were productive about 87% or about 30% of the time. Later on, an analysis found that several of the most significant clusters appeared to be linked to common viral pathogens, which included parvovirus B19.

This TCR was sampled from a male donor in good health and CMV-seronegative. The specimen was PBMCs. V is TRBV27 and J is TRBJ2-5, with TRBD2 matching 14 bases. The assigned J gene may be wrong: the sequence end matches TRBJ2-7 better. The CDR3 is CASSWGTSGSSYEQYF. The CDR3 nucleotides read TGTGCCAGCAGTTGGGGGACTAGCGGGAGCTCCTACGAGCAGTACTTC.